This T cell receptor (beta chain) is from a study of T cells after yellow fever vaccination. Findings and caveats of the study: Primary-vaccination clones mostly resurfaced post-booster (96% CD4, roughly 90% CD8).

Each CDR3 protein is one row after TCRdb ran MiXCR on the 5' RACE reads. The sample gives around 530,000 distinct CDR3 sequences, about a sixth of which show up once; roughly 17% is in the top ten. On this clonotype itself: The antigen is undetermined.

Germline V gene data show CDR1 as KGHDR and CDR2 as SFDVKD. Trimming took 3 bases from V and 2 from J, leaving 18 bases between them. CDR3 length equals 17 residues. The chain couples TRBV24-1 to TRBJ1-2; no definite D call. The TCR sequence derives from a young man who received the YFV17D yellow fever vaccine. This specimen was PBMCs, taken around 5 days after the first yellow fever vaccination. The DNA for the CDR3 is TGTGCCACCAGTGATCCCGACTCCGGGAGCCCCAACTATGGCTACACCTTC. Its translation: CATSDPDSGSPNYGYTF.